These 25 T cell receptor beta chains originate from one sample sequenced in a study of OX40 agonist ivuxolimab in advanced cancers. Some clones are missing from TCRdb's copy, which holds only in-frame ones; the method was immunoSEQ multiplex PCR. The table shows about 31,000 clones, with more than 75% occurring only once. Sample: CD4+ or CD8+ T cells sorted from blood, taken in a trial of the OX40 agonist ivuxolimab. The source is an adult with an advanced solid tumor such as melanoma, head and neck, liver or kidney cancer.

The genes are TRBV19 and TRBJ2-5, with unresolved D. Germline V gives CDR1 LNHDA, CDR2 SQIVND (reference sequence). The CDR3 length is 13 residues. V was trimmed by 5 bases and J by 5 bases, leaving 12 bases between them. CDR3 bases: TGTGCCAGTAGTGTTAACGCCGGGGAGACCCAGTACTTC. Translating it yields CASSVNAGETQYF. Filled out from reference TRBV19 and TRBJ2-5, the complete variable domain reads DGGITQSPKYLFRKEGQNVTLSCEQNLNHDAMYWYRQDPGQGLRLIYYSQIVNDFQKGDIAEGYSVSREKKESFPLTVTSAQKNPTAFYLCASSVNAGETQYFGPGTRLLVL.

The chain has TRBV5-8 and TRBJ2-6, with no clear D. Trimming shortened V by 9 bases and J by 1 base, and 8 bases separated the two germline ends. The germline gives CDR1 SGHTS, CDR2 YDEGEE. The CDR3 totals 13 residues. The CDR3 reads CATPRSGANVLTF. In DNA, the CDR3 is TGTGCCACGCCTAGGTCTGGGGCCAACGTCCTGACTTTC.

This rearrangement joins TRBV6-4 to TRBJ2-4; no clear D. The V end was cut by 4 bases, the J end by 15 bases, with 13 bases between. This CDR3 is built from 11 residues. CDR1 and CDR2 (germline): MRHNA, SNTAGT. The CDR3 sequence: CASSATPSPYF. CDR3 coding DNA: TGTGCCAGCAGTGCCACCCCGAGCCCGTACTTC.

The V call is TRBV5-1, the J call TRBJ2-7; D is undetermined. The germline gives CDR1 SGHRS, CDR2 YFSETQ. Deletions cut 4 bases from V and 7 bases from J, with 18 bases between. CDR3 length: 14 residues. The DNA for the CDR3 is TGCGCCAGCAGCGGCGAACGACTCTCCTCAGAGCAGTACTTC. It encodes CASSGERLSSEQYF.

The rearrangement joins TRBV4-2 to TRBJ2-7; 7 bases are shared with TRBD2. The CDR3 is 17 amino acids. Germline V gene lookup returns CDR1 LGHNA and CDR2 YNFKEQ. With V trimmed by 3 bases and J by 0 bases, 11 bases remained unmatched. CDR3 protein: CASSQAPSGTPSYEQYF. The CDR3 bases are TGTGCCAGCAGCCAGGCCCCTAGCGGCACACCCTCCTACGAGCAGTACTTC.

This CDR3 is CASSIFGPGGAEYSNQPQHF. As DNA, the CDR3 is TGTGCCAGTAGTATATTTGGTCCAGGGGGCGCGGAATATAGCAATCAGCCCCAGCATTTT. The rearrangement joins TRBV19 to TRBJ1-5, with 8 bases fitting TRBD1. The CDR3 length is 20 residues. The V gene's germline CDR1 is LNHDA and CDR2 SQIVND (reference sequence). With V trimmed by 2 bases and J by 0 bases, 15 bases remained unmatched.

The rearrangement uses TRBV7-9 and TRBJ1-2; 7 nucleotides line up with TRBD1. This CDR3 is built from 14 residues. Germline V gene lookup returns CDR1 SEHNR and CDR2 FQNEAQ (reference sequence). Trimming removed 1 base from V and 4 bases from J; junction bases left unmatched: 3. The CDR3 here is CASSLGGQVYGYTF. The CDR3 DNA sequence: TGTGCCAGCAGCTTAGGAGGACAGGTCTATGGCTACACCTTC. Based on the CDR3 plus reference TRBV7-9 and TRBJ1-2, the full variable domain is DTGVSQNPRHKITKRGQNVTFRCDPISEHNRLYWYRQTLGQGPEFLTYFQNEAQLEKSRLLSDRFSAERPKGSFSTLEIQRTEQGDSAMYLCASSLGGQVYGYTFGSGTRLTVV.

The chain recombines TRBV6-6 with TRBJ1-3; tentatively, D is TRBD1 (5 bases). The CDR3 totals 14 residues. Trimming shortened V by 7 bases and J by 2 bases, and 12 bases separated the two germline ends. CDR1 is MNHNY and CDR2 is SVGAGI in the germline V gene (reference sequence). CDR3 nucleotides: TGTGCCAGCATCGGGACCGCTCCTGGAAACACCATATATTTT. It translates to CASIGTAPGNTIYF.

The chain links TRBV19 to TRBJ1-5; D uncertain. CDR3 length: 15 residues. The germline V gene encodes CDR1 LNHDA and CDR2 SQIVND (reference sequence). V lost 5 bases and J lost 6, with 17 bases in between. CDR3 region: CASSVAQVGSQPQHF. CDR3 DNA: TGTGCCAGTAGTGTCGCCCAGGTGGGGTCTCAGCCCCAGCATTTT.

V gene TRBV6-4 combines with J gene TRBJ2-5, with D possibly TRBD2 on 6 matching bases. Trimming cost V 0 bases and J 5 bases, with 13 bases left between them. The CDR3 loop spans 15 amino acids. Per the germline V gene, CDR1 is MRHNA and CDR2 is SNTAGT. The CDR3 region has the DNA TGTGCCAGCAGTGACTCGGGAGGCGCGTGGGAGACCCAGTACTTC. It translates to CASSDSGGAWETQYF.

The CDR3 sequence: CASRWFQETQYF. The CDR3 DNA sequence: TGTGCCAGTCGATGGTTCCAAGAGACCCAGTACTTC. The chain recombines TRBV2 with TRBJ2-5; D unclear. In germline, CDR1 is SNHLY, CDR2 FYNNEI. The V end lost 9 bases, the J end lost 1 base, and 9 bases lay between the germline ends. This CDR3 comprises 12 residues.

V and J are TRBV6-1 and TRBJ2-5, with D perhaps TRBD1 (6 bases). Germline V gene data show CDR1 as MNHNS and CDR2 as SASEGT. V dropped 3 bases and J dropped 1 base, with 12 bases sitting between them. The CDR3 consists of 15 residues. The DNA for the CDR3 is TGTGCCAGCAGTGAGACACAGGGACCCCAAGAGACCCAGTACTTC. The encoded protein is CASSETQGPQETQYF.

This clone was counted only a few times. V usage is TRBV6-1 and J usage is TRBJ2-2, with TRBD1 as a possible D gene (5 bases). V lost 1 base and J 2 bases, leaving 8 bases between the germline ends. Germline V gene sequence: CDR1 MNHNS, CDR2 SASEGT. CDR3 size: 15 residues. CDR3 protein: CASSEVRGNTGELFF. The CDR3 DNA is TGTGCCAGCAGTGAAGTTAGGGGAAACACCGGGGAGCTGTTTTTT.

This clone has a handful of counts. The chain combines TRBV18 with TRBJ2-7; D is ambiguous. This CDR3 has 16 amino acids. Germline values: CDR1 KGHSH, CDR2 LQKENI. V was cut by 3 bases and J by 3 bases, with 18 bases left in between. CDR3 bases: TGTGCCAGCTCACCGAGACGCCCCGGGTCCTACTACGAGCAGTACTTC. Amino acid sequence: CASSPRRPGSYYEQYF. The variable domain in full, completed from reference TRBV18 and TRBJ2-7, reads NAGVMQNPRHLVRRRGQEARLRCSPMKGHSHVYWYRQLPEEGLKFMVYLQKENIIDESGMPKERFSAEFPKEGPSILRIQQVVRGDSAAYFCASSPRRPGSYYEQYFGPGTRLTVT.

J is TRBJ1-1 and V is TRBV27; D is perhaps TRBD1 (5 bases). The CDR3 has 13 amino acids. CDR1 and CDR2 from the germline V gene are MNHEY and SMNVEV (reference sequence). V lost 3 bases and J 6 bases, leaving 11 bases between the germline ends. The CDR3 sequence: CASSFKGESEAFF. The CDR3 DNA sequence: TGTGCCAGCAGTTTTAAAGGGGAATCTGAAGCTTTCTTT.

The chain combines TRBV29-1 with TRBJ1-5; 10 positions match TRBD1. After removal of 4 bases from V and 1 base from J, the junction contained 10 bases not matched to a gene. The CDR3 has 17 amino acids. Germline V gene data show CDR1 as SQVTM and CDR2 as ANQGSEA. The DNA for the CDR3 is TGCAGCGTTGGCACCGGGACAGGGGTAGGAAGCAATCAGCCCCAGCATTTT. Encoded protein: CSVGTGTGVGSNQPQHF.

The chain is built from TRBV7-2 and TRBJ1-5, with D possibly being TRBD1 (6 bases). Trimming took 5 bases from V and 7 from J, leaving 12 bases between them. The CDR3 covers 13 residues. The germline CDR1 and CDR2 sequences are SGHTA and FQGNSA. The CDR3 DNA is TGTGCCAGCAGCCGGCCGGGACAACAGCCCCAGCATTTT. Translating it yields CASSRPGQQPQHF.

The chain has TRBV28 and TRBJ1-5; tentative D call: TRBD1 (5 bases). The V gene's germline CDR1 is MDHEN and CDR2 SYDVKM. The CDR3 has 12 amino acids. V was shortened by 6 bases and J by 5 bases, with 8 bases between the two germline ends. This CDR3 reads CASRLGDQPQHF. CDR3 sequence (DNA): TGTGCCAGCAGATTGGGGGATCAGCCCCAGCATTTT.

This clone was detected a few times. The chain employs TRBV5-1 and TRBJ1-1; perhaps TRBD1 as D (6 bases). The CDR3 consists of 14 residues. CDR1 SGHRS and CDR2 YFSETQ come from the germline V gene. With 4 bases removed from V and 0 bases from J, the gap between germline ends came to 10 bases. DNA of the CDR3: TGCGCCAGCAGCGAACAGGGCCTGAACACTGAAGCTTTCTTT. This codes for CASSEQGLNTEAFF.

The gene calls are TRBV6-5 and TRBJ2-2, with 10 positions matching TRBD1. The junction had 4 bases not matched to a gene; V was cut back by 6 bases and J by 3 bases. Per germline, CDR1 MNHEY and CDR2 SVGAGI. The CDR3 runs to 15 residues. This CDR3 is CASRATGGYTGELFF. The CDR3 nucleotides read TGTGCCAGCAGGGCGACAGGGGGCTACACCGGGGAGCTGTTTTTT.

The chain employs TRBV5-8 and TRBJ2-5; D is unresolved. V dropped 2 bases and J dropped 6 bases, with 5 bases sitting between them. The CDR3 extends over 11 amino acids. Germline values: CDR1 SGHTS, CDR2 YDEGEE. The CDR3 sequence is CASSFPKTQYF. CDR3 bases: TGTGCCAGCAGCTTCCCGAAGACCCAGTACTTC.

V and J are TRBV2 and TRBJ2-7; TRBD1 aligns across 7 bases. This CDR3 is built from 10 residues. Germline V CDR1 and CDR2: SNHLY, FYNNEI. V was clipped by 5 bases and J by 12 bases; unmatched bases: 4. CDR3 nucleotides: TGTGCCAGCAGTTGGGACAGTACGTACTTC. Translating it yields CASSWDSTYF.

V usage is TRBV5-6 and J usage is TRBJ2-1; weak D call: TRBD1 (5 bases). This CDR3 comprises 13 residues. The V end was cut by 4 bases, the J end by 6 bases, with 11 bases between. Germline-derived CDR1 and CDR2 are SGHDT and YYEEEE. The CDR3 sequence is CASSPTRGNEQFF. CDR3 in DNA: TGTGCCAGCAGCCCTACAAGGGGCAATGAGCAGTTCTTC.

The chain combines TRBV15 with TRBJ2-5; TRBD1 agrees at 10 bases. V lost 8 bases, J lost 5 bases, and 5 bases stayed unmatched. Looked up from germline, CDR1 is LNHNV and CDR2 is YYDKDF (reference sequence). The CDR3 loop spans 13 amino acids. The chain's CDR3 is CATRQGARETQYF. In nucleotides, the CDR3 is TGTGCCACCCGACAGGGGGCGCGGGAGACCCAGTACTTC.

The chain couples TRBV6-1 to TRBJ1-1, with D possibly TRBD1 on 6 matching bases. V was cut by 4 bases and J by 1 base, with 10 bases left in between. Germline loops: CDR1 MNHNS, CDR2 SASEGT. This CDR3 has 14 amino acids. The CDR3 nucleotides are TGTGCCAGCAGTGCAGGGGCCGAGAACACTGAAGCTTTCTTT. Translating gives CASSAGAENTEAFF.